Below, one TCR beta chain is given with its context. What it binds is not known. The CDR3 spans 14 residues. Germline V lookup: CDR1 DFQATT, CDR2 SNEGSKA (reference sequence). This entry belongs to a study of post-analysis software for immune sequencing data. Across the study: Relapsing-remitting, secondary progressive and progressive-relapsing multiple sclerosis courses were included. Study observations and caveats: The five TRBV segments detected at higher frequency in patients than in controls included TRBV5-6, TRBV5-1 and TRBV20-1. Samples prepared in the same batch strongly co-clustered by F measure.

Built from TCR beta cDNA, the libraries had unique molecular identifiers in them. Each sample of about 0.9 to 11 million input T cells yielded about 500,000 cDNA molecules, so each molecule approximated one T cell. TCRdb reanalysed the PCR reads using MiXCR and keeps one entry per CDR3 protein. The table shows just over 250,000 distinct CDR3 sequences, with 36% occurring only once. This clonotype originated in a girl aged 10 to 17 with multiple sclerosis. Input material: blood. The J gene is TRBJ2-4, the V gene TRBV20-1, with 12 bases lining up with TRBD1. The J call may not be correct, given that the DNA end is closer to TRBJ2-7. CDR3 in amino acids: CSASPGQGAYEQYF. CDR3 DNA sequence: TGCAGTGCTAGCCCGGGACAGGGGGCTTACGAGCAGTACTTC.